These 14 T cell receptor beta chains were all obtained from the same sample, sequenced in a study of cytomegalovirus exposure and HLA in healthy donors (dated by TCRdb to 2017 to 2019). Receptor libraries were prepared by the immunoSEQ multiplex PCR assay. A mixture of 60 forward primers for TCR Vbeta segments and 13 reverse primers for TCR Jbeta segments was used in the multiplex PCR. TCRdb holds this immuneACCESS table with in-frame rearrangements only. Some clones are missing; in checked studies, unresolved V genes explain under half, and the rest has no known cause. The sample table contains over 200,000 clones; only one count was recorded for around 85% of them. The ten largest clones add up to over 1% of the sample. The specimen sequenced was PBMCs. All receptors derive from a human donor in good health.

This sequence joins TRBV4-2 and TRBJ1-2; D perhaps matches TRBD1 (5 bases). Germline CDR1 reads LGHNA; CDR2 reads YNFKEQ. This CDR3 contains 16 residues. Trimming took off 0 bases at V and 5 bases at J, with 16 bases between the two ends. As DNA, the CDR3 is TGTGCCAGCAGCCAAGAAACACAGGTCGAACTTTATGGCTACACCTTC. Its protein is CASSQETQVELYGYTF.

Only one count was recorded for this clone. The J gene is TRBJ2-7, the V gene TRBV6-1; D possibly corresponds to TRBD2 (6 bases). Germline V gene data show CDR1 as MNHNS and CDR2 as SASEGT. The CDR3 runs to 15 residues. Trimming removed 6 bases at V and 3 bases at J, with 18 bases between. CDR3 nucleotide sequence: TGTGCCAGCAGCCTAGAGGGGACTGGATTCTACGAGCAGTACTTC. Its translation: CASSLEGTGFYEQYF.

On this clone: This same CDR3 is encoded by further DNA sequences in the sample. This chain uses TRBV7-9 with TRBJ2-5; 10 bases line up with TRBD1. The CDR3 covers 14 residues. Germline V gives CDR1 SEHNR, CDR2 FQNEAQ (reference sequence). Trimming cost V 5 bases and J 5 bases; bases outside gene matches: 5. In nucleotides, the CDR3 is TGTGCCAGCAGCCAAAGGACAGGGGGGGAGACCCAGTACTTC. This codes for CASSQRTGGETQYF.

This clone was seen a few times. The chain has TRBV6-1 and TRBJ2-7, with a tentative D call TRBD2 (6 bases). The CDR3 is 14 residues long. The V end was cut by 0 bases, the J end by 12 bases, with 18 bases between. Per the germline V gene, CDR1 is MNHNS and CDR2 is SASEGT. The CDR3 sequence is CASSEAQEAPAGYF. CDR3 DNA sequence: TGTGCCAGCAGTGAAGCGCAAGAAGCTCCAGCGGGGTACTTC.

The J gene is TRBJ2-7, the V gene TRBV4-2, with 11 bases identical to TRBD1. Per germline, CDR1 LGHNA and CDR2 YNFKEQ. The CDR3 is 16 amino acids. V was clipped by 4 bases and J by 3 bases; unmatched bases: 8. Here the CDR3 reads CASSRNTGTGGYEQYF. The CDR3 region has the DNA TGTGCCAGCAGCCGGAACACCGGGACAGGGGGCTACGAGCAGTACTTC.

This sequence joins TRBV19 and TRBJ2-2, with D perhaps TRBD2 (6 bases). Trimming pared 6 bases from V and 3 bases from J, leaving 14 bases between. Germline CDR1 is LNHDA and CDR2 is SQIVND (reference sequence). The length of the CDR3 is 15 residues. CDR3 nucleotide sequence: TGTGCCAGTAGCACGCACGGCGGGGACACCGGGGAGCTGTTTTTT. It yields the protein CASSTHGGDTGELFF.

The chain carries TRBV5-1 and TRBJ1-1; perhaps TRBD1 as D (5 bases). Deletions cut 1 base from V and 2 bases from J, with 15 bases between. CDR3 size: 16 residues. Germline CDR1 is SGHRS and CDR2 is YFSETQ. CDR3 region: CASSLSGTLSNTEAFF. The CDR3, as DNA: TGCGCCAGCAGCTTGTCAGGGACTCTGTCCAACACTGAAGCTTTCTTT.

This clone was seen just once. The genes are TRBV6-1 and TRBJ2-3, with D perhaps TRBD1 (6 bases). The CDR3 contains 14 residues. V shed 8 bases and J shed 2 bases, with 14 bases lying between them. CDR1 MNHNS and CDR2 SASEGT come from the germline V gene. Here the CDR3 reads CASSWDIITDTQYF. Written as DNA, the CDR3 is TGTGCCAGCTCCTGGGACATAATCACAGATACGCAGTATTTT.

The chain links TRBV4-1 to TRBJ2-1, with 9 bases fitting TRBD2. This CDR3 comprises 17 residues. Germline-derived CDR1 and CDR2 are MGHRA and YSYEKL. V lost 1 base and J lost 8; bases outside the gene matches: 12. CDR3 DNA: TGCGCCAGCAGCCAAGCCCGACTAGCGGCCCGTCGAGATGAGCAGTTCTTC. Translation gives CASSQARLAARRDEQFF.

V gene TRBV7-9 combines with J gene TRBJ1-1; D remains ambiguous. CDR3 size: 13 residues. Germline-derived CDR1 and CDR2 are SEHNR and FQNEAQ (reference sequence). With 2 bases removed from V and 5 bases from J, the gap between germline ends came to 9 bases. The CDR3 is CASSLREETEAFF. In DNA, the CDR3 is TGTGCCAGCAGCTTACGGGAGGAGACTGAAGCTTTCTTT. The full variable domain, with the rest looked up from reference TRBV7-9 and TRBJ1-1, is DTGVSQNPRHKITKRGQNVTFRCDPISEHNRLYWYRQTLGQGPEFLTYFQNEAQLEKSRLLSDRFSAERPKGSFSTLEIQRTEQGDSAMYLCASSLREETEAFFGQGTRLTVV.

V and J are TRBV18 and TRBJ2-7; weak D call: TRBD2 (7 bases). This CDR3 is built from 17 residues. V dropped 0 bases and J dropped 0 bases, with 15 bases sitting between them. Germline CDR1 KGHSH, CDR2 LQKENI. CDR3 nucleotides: TGTGCCAGCTCACCACCTCGGGGAGGGGGGAACTCCTACGAGCAGTACTTC. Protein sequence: CASSPPRGGGNSYEQYF.

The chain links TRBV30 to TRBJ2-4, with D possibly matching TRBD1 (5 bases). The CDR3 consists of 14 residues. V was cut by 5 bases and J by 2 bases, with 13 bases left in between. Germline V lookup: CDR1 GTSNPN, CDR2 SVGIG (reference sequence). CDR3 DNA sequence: TGTGCCTGGTCACCCCAGGGCCCCAAAAACATTCAGTACTTC. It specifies CAWSPQGPKNIQYF.

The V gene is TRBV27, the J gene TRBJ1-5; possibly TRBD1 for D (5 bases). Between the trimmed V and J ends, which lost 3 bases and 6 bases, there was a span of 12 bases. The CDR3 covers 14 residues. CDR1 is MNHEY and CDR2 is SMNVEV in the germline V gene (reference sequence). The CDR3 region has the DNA TGTGCCAGCAGTTTGAGTGGGGCCGGTCAGCCCCAGCATTTT. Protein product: CASSLSGAGQPQHF.

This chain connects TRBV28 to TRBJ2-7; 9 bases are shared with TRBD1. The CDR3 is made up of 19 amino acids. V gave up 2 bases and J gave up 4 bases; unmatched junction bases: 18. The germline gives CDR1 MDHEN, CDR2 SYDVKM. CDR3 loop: CASSLPGTGRVITKYEQYF. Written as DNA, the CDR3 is TGTGCCAGCAGTTTACCCGGGACAGGGAGAGTCATAACGAAATACGAGCAGTACTTC. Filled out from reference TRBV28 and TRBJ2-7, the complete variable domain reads DVKVTQSSRYLVKRTGEKVFLECVQDMDHENMFWYRQDPGLGLRLIYFSYDVKMKEKGDIPEGYSVSREKKERFSLILESASTNQTSMYLCASSLPGTGRVITKYEQYFGPGTRLTVT.